Listed below are T cell receptor beta chains from one sample, sequenced in a study of OX40 agonist ivuxolimab in advanced cancers. Profiling relied on immunoSEQ multiplex PCR, and the TCRdb table lists in-frame clones only, not all of them. The sample lists around 83,000 clones; roughly 88% were seen once. Here the sequenced sample was CD4+ or CD8+ T cells sorted from blood, taken in a trial of the OX40 agonist ivuxolimab. Receptors originate from an adult with an advanced solid tumor such as melanoma, head and neck, liver or kidney cancer. Both conserved end residues are part of each CDR3. Fields, in order: clone size, V gene, J gene, D gene, CDR3 protein, CDR3 DNA. A D gene is named only where the DNA matches it firmly. Rows may omit the clone size; those that give it use once, few, many or a size class.

NA	TRBV6-5	TRBJ2-7	NA	CASSSQVPYEQYF	TGTGCCAGCAGTTCGCAGGTCCCCTACGAGCAGTACTTC
NA	TRBV15	TRBJ2-7	TRBD1	CATSRSTGFGGTYEQYF	TGTGCCACCAGCAGATCGACAGGGTTTGGCGGAACCTACGAGCAGTACTTC
NA	TRBV28	TRBJ2-2	TRBD1	CASSLFGTGGTGELFF	TGTGCCAGCAGTTTATTCGGGACAGGGGGCACCGGGGAGCTGTTTTTT
NA	TRBV2	TRBJ2-5	TRBD1	CASRRDRGGETQYF	TGTGCCAGCAGGAGAGACAGGGGGGGGGAGACCCAGTACTTC
NA	TRBV11-2	TRBJ1-3	TRBD1	CASSPQGVSTGNTIYF	TGTGCCAGCAGCCCACAGGGGGTATCTACTGGAAACACCATATATTTT
NA	TRBV14	TRBJ2-1	TRBD2	CASSQEPGLAYNEQFF	TGTGCCAGCAGCCAAGAGCCGGGACTAGCGTACAATGAGCAGTTCTTC
NA	TRBV6-5	TRBJ2-3	NA	CASSTRADTQYF	TGTGCCAGCAGTACAAGGGCTGATACGCAGTATTTT
few	TRBV7-9	TRBJ2-7	NA	CASGTELSSYEQYF	TGTGCCAGTGGGACCGAATTGAGCTCCTACGAGCAGTACTTC
NA	TRBV11-3	TRBJ2-3	NA	CASSLRNRDTQYF	TGTGCCAGCAGCTTGCGTAATCGGGATACGCAGTATTTT
NA	TRBV30	TRBJ2-7	TRBD2	CAWSRSGRTEQYF	TGTGCCTGGAGTCGAAGCGGGAGAACCGAGCAGTACTTC
NA	TRBV5-1	TRBJ2-1	TRBD2	CASSYTSGAGEQFF	TGCGCCAGCAGTTACACTAGCGGGGCGGGTGAGCAGTTCTTC
NA	TRBV5-1	TRBJ1-1	NA	CASSSGPSGTEAFF	TGCGCCAGCAGCTCAGGGCCGTCGGGGACTGAAGCTTTCTTT
NA	TRBV29-1	TRBJ2-3	NA	CSVEISDTQYF	TGCAGCGTAGAAATTAGTGATACGCAGTATTTT
NA	TRBV18	TRBJ2-1	TRBD2	CASSSLGRGFNEQFF	TGTGCCAGCTCCAGCCTAGGGAGGGGTTTCAATGAGCAGTTCTTC
NA	TRBV4-2	TRBJ1-5	NA	CASSSRGGGGNSNQPQHF	TGTGCCAGCAGCTCAAGAGGGGGGGGTGGGAATAGCAATCAGCCCCAGCATTTT
once	TRBV15	TRBJ1-5	NA	CATSPARKNQPQHF	TGTGCCACCAGCCCCGCCCGGAAAAATCAGCCCCAGCATTTT
NA	TRBV7-2	TRBJ2-1	NA	CASSRDGSSYNEQFF	TGTGCCAGCAGCCGAGATGGATCCTCCTACAATGAGCAGTTCTTC
NA	TRBV9	TRBJ2-7	NA	CASSVGPGYSYEQYF	TGTGCCAGCAGCGTAGGTCCGGGATACTCCTACGAGCAGTACTTC
NA	TRBV9	TRBJ2-1	TRBD1	CASSRNRDRGIHEQFF	TGTGCCAGCAGCCGAAACCGGGACAGGGGCATCCATGAGCAGTTCTTC
NA	TRBV7-3	TRBJ2-1	TRBD2	CASSLRLAEYNEQFF	TGTGCCAGCAGCTTACGACTAGCTGAGTACAATGAGCAGTTCTTC
NA	TRBV29-1	TRBJ2-1	NA	CSVEDHGGNEQFF	TGCAGCGTTGAAGATCACGGCGGCAATGAGCAGTTCTTC
NA	TRBV6-1	TRBJ2-7	NA	CASSVEGQSYEQYF	TGTGCCAGCAGTGTGGAGGGACAGAGCTACGAGCAGTACTTC
NA	TRBV6-1	TRBJ2-3	TRBD1	CASSEGQISTDTQYF	TGTGCCAGCAGCGAGGGACAGATTAGCACAGATACGCAGTATTTT
NA	TRBV6-5	TRBJ2-7	NA	CASSYGRSSYEQYF	TGTGCCAGCAGTTATGGGCGGAGCTCCTACGAGCAGTACTTC
NA	TRBV7-8	TRBJ2-5	NA	CASSATMTQYF	TGTGCCAGCAGCGCAACAATGACCCAGTACTTC
NA	TRBV18	TRBJ1-2	NA	CASSPRYAVGDYGYTF	TGTGCCAGCTCACCAAGATATGCGGTGGGAGACTATGGCTACACCTTC
NA	TRBV4-1	TRBJ2-2	TRBD1	CASSQPGQVNTGELFF	TGCGCCAGCAGCCAGCCGGGACAGGTTAACACCGGGGAGCTGTTTTTT
NA	TRBV5-1	TRBJ2-1	TRBD1	CASRSGQGAGEQFF	TGCGCCAGCAGATCCGGACAGGGGGCTGGGGAGCAGTTCTTC
NA	TRBV6-5	TRBJ1-6	NA	CASSYSRSPLHF	TGTGCCAGCAGTTACTCGCGATCACCCCTCCACTTT
NA	TRBV18	TRBJ1-3	NA	CASSPQGGPNSGNTIYF	TGTGCCAGCTCACCTCAAGGGGGGCCTAACTCTGGAAACACCATATATTTT
NA	TRBV7-2	TRBJ1-5	NA	CASSLGIAENQPQHF	TGTGCCAGCAGCTTAGGAATTGCGGAGAATCAGCCCCAGCATTTT
NA	TRBV2	TRBJ1-5	NA	CASSPGGVHSNQPQHF	TGTGCCAGCAGCCCGGGTGGGGTCCATAGCAATCAGCCCCAGCATTTT
NA	TRBV2	TRBJ1-2	NA	CASTNKPNYGYTF	TGTGCCAGCACGAACAAACCTAACTATGGCTACACCTTC
NA	TRBV27	TRBJ1-5	TRBD1	CASSPKTGLGSNQPQHF	TGTGCCAGCAGTCCAAAGACAGGGTTGGGGAGCAATCAGCCCCAGCATTTT
NA	TRBV6-6	TRBJ2-1	TRBD1	CASSHGQGIDEQFF	TGTGCCAGCAGTCACGGACAGGGTATCGATGAGCAGTTCTTC
NA	TRBV5-1	TRBJ1-2	NA	CASSFDGFYGYTF	TGCGCCAGCAGCTTCGACGGATTCTATGGCTACACCTTC
NA	TRBV19	TRBJ2-7	TRBD2	CASRETSGSLYEQYF	TGTGCCAGTAGGGAGACTAGCGGGTCCCTCTACGAGCAGTACTTC
NA	TRBV5-1	TRBJ2-5	NA	CASSLMGVQETQYF	TGCGCCAGCAGCTTGATGGGGGTCCAAGAGACCCAGTACTTC
NA	TRBV7-6	TRBJ1-1	NA	CASSPVETRRGLNTEAFF	TGTGCCAGCAGCCCCGTTGAGACGAGACGGGGCCTAAACACTGAAGCTTTCTTT
NA	TRBV28	TRBJ1-1	TRBD1	CASSPGGAGNTEAFF	TGTGCCAGCAGTCCAGGGGGCGCTGGGAACACTGAAGCTTTCTTT
NA	TRBV7-6	TRBJ2-1	TRBD2	CASSLRLAGGDEQFF	TGTGCCAGCAGCTTAAGACTAGCGGGAGGGGATGAGCAGTTCTTC
NA	TRBV5-1	TRBJ2-1	NA	CASAKLTGSYNEQFF	TGCGCCAGCGCTAAATTGACAGGCTCCTACAATGAGCAGTTCTTC
NA	TRBV4-2	TRBJ2-7	NA	CASSQDLAESSYEQYF	TGTGCCAGCAGCCAAGATTTAGCGGAGAGCTCCTACGAGCAGTACTTC
NA	TRBV7-2	TRBJ2-1	TRBD1	CASSARTGNNEQFF	TGTGCCAGCAGCGCCCGGACAGGGAACAATGAGCAGTTCTTC
NA	TRBV10-3	TRBJ1-2	NA	CATAPGGTIYGYTF	TGTGCCACCGCCCCGGGGGGAACAATCTATGGCTACACCTTC